This T cell receptor (beta chain) appears in the sequencing data of a study of PD-1 blockade in mismatch repair-deficient tumors. Clones were read by immunoSEQ multiplex PCR, and TCRdb kept only the in-frame ones, dropping some. The table records 130,000 or so clones, about 86% of them present only once. The CDR3 covers 11 residues. Per germline, CDR1 SEHNR and CDR2 FQNEAQ (reference sequence). The chain combines TRBV7-9 with TRBJ2-5; D remains ambiguous. The end of the DNA aligns better with TRBJ2-7, so the J call may be wrong. This clonotype was obtained from an adult with mismatch repair-deficient cancer. This sample comprised peripheral blood, obtained 44 weeks after starting pembrolizumab. In DNA form, the CDR3 reads TGTGCCAGCACCTCAAGCTACGAGCAGTACTTC. Translation gives CASTSSYEQYF.